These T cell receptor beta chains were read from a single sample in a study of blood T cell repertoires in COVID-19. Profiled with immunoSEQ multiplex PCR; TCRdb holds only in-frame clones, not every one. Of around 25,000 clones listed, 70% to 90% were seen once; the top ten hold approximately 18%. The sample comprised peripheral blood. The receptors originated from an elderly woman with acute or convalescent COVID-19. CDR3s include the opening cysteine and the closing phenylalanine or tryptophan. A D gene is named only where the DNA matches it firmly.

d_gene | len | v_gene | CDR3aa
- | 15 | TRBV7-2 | CASSTTGLGRDPQHF
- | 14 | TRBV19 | CASNQQAIRNTIYF
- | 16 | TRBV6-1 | CASSESGWQGPYGYTF
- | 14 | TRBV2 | CASSEGDILLTQYF
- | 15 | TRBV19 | CASSSGSGPTYEQYF
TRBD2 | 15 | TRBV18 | CASSPPGLAGETQYF
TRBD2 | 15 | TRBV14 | CASSQDLWEGHEQYF
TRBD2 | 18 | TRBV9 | CASSPKEVASGSIHEQYF
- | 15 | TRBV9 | CASSVGGELSYEQYF
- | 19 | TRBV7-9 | CASSPDLGARLGRGNTIYF
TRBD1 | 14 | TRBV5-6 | CASSLRGRGEKLFF
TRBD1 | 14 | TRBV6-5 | CASSPGQEADTQYF
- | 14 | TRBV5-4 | CASSLGEVTGELFF
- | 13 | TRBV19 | CASSIQGSDTQYF
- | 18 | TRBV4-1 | CASSQGAPPFLSTDTQYF
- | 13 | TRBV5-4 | CASSLGGHTEAFF
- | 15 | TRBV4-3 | CASSPEGREADTQYF
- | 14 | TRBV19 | CASSWGRFTDTQYF
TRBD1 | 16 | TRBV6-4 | CASSARQGASNYGYTF
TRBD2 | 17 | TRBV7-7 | CASSLRSGGANTGELFF
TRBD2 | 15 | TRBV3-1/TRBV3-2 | CASSPGLAGTDTQYF
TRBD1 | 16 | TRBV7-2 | CASSLGTGTYNSPLHF
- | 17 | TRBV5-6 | CASSFGRRRRINEKLFF
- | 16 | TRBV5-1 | CASSNSNFANTGELFF
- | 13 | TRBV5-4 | CASSSYLSYEQYF
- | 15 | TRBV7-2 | CASIPGSGYNSPLHF
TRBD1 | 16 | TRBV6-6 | CASSYSGTGGIQPQHF
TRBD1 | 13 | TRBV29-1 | CSVGGTGANIQYF
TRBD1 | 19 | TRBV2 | CASRVGRWAGGADGNTIYF
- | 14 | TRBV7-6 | CASSSGGSPGEQYF
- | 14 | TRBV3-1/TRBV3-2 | CASSRGQTQETQYF
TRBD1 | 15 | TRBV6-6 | CASSPGQVHSTEAFF
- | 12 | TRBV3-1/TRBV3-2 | CASSQFSLEAFF
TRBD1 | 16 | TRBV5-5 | CASSPTQEQGRGGYTF
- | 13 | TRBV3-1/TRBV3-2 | CASGRQGGETQYF
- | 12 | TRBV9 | CASSAHSDTQYF
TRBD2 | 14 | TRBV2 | CASRRGTEVYEQFF
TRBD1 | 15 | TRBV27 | CASSSSVQGNYGYTF
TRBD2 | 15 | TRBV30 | CAWREPGGFSYEQYF
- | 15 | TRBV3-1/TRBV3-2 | CASSPGYTNYQPQHF
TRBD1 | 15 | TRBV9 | CASSSGQGGRNTIYF
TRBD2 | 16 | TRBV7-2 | CASSLLGLGSTDTQYF
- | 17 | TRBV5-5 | CASSLGPTEWSNQPQHF
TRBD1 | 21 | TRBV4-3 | CASSQERRTGVGHGAGNTIYF
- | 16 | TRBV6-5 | CASSYSQGLSGNTIYF
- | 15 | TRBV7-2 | CASSLVAGGNEKLFF
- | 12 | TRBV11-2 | CASSLSDYEQYF
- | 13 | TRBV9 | CASSVAASGTQYF